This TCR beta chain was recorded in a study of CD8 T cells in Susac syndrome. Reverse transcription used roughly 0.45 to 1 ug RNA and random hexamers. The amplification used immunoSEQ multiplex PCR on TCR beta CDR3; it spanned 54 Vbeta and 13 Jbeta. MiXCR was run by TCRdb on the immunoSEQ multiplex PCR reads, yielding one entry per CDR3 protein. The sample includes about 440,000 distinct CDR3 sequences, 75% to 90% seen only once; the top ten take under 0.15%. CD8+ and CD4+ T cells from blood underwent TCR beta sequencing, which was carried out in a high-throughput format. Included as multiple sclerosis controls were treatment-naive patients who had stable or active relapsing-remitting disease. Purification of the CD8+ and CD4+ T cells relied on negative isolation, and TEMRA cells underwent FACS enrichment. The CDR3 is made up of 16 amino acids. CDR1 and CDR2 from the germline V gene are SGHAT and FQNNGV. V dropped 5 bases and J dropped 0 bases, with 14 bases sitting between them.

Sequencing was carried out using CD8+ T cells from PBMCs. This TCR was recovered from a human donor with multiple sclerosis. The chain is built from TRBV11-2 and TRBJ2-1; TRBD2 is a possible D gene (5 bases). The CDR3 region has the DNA TGTGCCAGCAGCGGAGGACGGTTTGGCTCCTACAATGAGCAGTTCTTC. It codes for CASSGGRFGSYNEQFF. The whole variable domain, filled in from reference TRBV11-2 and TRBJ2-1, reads EAGVAQSPRYKIIEKRQSVAFWCNPISGHATLYWYQQILGQGPKLLIQFQNNGVVDDSQLPKDRFSAERLKGVDSTLKIQPAKLEDSAVYLCASSGGRFGSYNEQFFGPGTRLTVL.